This T cell receptor beta chain was sequenced in a study of cytomegalovirus exposure and HLA in healthy donors. As regards this clone: The antigen is unknown.

Vbeta (60) and Jbeta (13) primers were used in the PCR. TCRdb keeps only in-frame clones here, not all; method: immunoSEQ multiplex PCR. The table shows 98,000 or so clones, with 76% occurring only once. Findings and caveats of the study: Usually a TCR sequence was rare, but some public TCRs were found in many donors.

This CDR3 comprises 15 residues. V was pared by 11 bases and J by 8 bases, with 24 bases between. Germline CDR1 reads LNHDA; CDR2 reads SQIVND (reference sequence). V usage is TRBV19 and J usage is TRBJ1-4, with a tentative D call TRBD1 (6 bases). Sequences were obtained from PBMCs. The source of this sequence is a woman aged 18-29 years in good health and CMV-seropositive. The CDR3 DNA reads TGTGCCTCGACCCCCCAACAGGGACGGGTCGAAAAACTGTTTTTT. Amino acid sequence: CASTPQQGRVEKLFF.